This note documents a single T cell receptor beta chain sequence. Its antigen is not known. This record comes from a study of cytomegalovirus exposure and HLA in healthy donors. On the study more broadly: Out of 150 million to 200 million T cells, an earlier analysis found more than 95 million unique TCR beta sequences in total. An early data release held 75 million to 100 million unique TCRs from HLA-typed donors. Study-wide results and caveats: While the bulk of TCR sequences proved rare, some public TCRs turned up in many donors. Confirmation was obtained in vitro that three CMV-associated chains are specific for CMV antigens.

Primers for the PCR totalled 60 Vbeta and 13 Jbeta. Some clones are missing from TCRdb's copy, which holds only in-frame ones; the method was immunoSEQ multiplex PCR. The sample yields tens of thousands of clones, about 76% seen once. V dropped 0 bases and J dropped 8 bases, with 12 bases sitting between them. From germline, CDR1 is GTSNPN and CDR2 SVGIG (reference sequence). The CDR3 is made up of 13 amino acids. The sequencing sample was made of PBMCs. This chain links TRBV30 with TRBJ2-3; possibly TRBD1 for D (5 bases). The receptor comes from a woman between 35 and 50 years old in good health and CMV-seropositive. The CDR3 loop is CAWSVGARSTQYF. The CDR3 region has the DNA TGTGCCTGGAGTGTAGGGGCCCGGTCTACGCAGTATTTT.